Listed here are 10 T cell receptor beta chains from one sample, sequenced in a study of regulatory T cells in long-lasting Graves disease. Time point described: newly diagnosed GD, antithyroid drugs for less than 3 months. The TCR library was made from RNA extracted from PBMCs. Assembly of TCR beta libraries relied on iRepertoire HTBI primers together with Arm-PCR of CDR3 regions. TCRdb independently ran MiXCR on the multiplex PCR reads; one entry per CDR3 protein. The sample holds fewer than 650,000 distinct CDR3 sequences, roughly 15% seen once. This same sample was also taken into another study, of T cells in Graves' hyperthyroidism and ophthalmopathy.

The source material was peripheral blood mononuclear cells (PBMCs), sampled at new diagnosis, from a patient treated with antithyroid drugs. Receptors were obtained from a man between 18 and 35 years old with Graves disease.

This sequence joins TRBV5-4 and TRBJ1-1, with a possible D match to TRBD1 (6 bases). CDR1 and CDR2 (germline): SGHNT, YYREEE (reference sequence). V was clipped by 0 bases and J by 11 bases, with 17 bases between them. The CDR3 is made up of 14 amino acids. CDR3 coding DNA: TGTGCCAGCAGCTTGGGGGAACAGGGCTCGGGGGCTTTCTTT. The encoded protein is CASSLGEQGSGAFF.

The chain joins TRBV5-1 to TRBJ1-1; perhaps TRBD1 as D (6 bases). The CDR3 is 17 residues long. V lost 3 bases and J 5 bases, leaving 23 bases between the germline ends. Per the germline V gene, CDR1 is SGHRS and CDR2 is YFSETQ. The DNA of the CDR3 is TGCGCCAGCAGCTCCGAGATACAGGGATTTCCCGGGACTGAAGCTTTCTTT. As protein: CASSSEIQGFPGTEAFF.

In this sample, this clonotype turned up many times. The V and J genes are TRBV29-1 and TRBJ2-1, with D tentatively TRBD2 (6 bases). Germline V gives CDR1 SQVTM, CDR2 ANQGSEA. This CDR3 spans 14 amino acids. Trimming shortened V by 4 bases and J by 9 bases, and 19 bases separated the two germline ends. In DNA form, the CDR3 reads TGCAGCGTTGGGGGGGACTCCTCACCTCCTGAGCAGTTCTTC. Translated, it gives CSVGGDSSPPEQFF.

Many counts were recorded for this clonotype. The genes are TRBV12-3 or TRBV12-4 and TRBJ2-3; 8 nucleotides line up with TRBD1. This CDR3 contains 13 residues. The trim removed 8 bases at V and 5 bases at J, leaving 6 bases unmatched. CDR3 amino acids: CASCRTGQDTQYF. The CDR3 nucleotides are TGTGCCAGCTGCCGGACAGGGCAAGATACGCAGTATTTT.

The J gene is TRBJ1-2, the V gene TRBV9; D might be TRBD1 (5 bases). The CDR3 contains 16 residues. The V and J ends lost 4 bases and 2 bases respectively, with 18 bases between them. Germline-derived CDR1 and CDR2 are SGDLS and YYNGEE. CDR3 DNA sequence: TGTGCCAGCAGCAAGACGCCGGCACAGGCGAACTATGGCTACACCTTC. It encodes CASSKTPAQANYGYTF. Variable domain in full (rest from reference TRBV9 and TRBJ1-2): DSGVTQTPKHLITATGQRVTLRCSPRSGDLSVYWYQQSLDQGLQFLIQYYNGEERAKGNILERFSAQQFPDLHSELNLSSLELGDSALYFCASSKTPAQANYGYTFGSGTRLTVV.

There are a few counts of this clonotype. The chain joins TRBV19 to TRBJ2-4, with D tentatively TRBD1 (6 bases). This CDR3 has 13 residues. The V gene lost 9 bases and the J gene lost 1 base, with 10 bases spanning the gap. The germline gives CDR1 LNHDA, CDR2 SQIVND (reference sequence). The CDR3 spells CASQQGAKNIQYF. The DNA for the CDR3 is TGTGCCAGCCAGCAGGGGGCCAAAAACATTCAGTACTTC.

A few counts support this clonotype. V usage is TRBV10-3 and J usage is TRBJ2-1; no firm D call. V gave up 3 bases and J gave up 0 bases, with 6 bases separating them. The CDR3 covers 14 residues. The V gene's germline CDR1 is ENHRY and CDR2 SYGVKD. Written as DNA, the CDR3 is TGTGCCATCAGTGACCGCGGCTCCTACAATGAGCAGTTCTTC. This encodes CAISDRGSYNEQFF.

This clonotype was observed at least ten times. V usage is TRBV9 and J usage is TRBJ1-1; D ambiguous. The CDR3 is 16 amino acids. Between the trimmed V and J ends, which lost 4 bases and 0 bases, there was a span of 16 bases. Germline V gene sequence: CDR1 SGDLS, CDR2 YYNGEE. CDR3 nucleotide sequence: TGTGCCAGCAGCCCCTCTATGGCGCCCTTGAACACTGAAGCTTTCTTT. It specifies CASSPSMAPLNTEAFF.

About this clonotype itself: Germline and junction disagree at one end, which may indicate a read error. The chain uses TRBV24-1 and TRBJ2-1; D possibly uses TRBD1 or TRBD2 (5 bases each). The CDR3 consists of 16 residues. Germline assignment: CDR1 KGHDR and CDR2 SFDVKD. CDR3 coding DNA: TGTGCCACCAGTGATTCCCGGGACGCCGGGGTCCATGAGCAGTCCTTC. It encodes CATSDSRDAGVHEQSF.

The chain uses TRBV20-1 and TRBJ2-5; no clear D gene. Looked up from germline, CDR1 is DFQATT and CDR2 is SNEGSKA (reference sequence). The CDR3 consists of 14 residues. The V end lost 0 bases, the J end lost 1 base, and 9 bases lay between the germline ends. This chain's CDR3 is CSARDGSSQETQYF. CDR3 DNA: TGCAGTGCTAGAGATGGGTCCAGCCAAGAGACCCAGTACTTC.